Detailed here is one T cell receptor (beta chain). This sample was taken from a study of T-cell memory formation after mild COVID-19. Each CDR3 protein is one row after TCRdb ran MiXCR on the 5' RACE reads. The table shows about 280,000 distinct CDR3 sequences, with 8.2% occurring only once. Sequenced material: PBMCs or a T cell subset sorted from them (not recorded which). The sequence was obtained from a man between 18 and 29 years old who had mild COVID-19 (a few samples of this study predate the infection). Cell type and time point are not known.

CDR3 in DNA: TGTGCCAGCAGCTTAGTATTTGGGCTAGCGGGGCCACAGTTCTTC. Its protein product is CASSLVFGLAGPQFF. The chain has TRBV7-2 and TRBJ2-1, with 9 nucleotides matching TRBD2. Germline CDR1 and CDR2: SGHTA and FQGNSA. With V trimmed by 1 base and J by 13 bases, 11 bases remained unmatched. The CDR3 length is 15 residues.